A selection of T cell receptor beta chains follows, all from one sample in a study of T-cell reconstitution after alpha-beta-depleted transplantation in children. TCRdb used MiXCR to reprocess the PCR reads, holding one entry per CDR3 protein. The sample consists of some 350,000 distinct CDR3 sequences, 15% to 20% of them appearing once. The source material was PBMCs, mostly from graft donor cells, sampled 360 days after TCRalphabeta/CD19-depleted stem cell transplant. The receptors here all came from a male patient aged 2-10 years who had a stem cell transplant for acute lymphoblastic leukemia, so the T cells may come from the graft donor. Both conserved end residues are part of each CDR3. The D gene is left open where the match is weak. Clone size is shown for a subset of rows, as once, few, many or a class of expanded clone.

>-|TRBV29-1|many|TRBJ1-1
CSVGRGGAFF
TGCAGCGTTGGGAGGGGGGGAGCTTTCTTT
>-|TRBV7-6|few|TRBJ2-1
CASSLFFGAYNEQFF
TGTGCCAGCAGCTTATTTTTCGGGGCCTACAATGAGCAGTTCTTC
>-|TRBV11-2|-|TRBJ1-4
CASSLVGTAFNEKLFF
TGTGCCAGCAGCTTAGTTGGGACGGCCTTTAATGAAAAACTGTTTTTT
>-|TRBV11-2|many|TRBJ2-3
CASSPSVTRDTQYF
TGTGCCAGCAGCCCTAGCGTAACTCGGGATACGCAGTATTTT
>-|TRBV15|few|TRBJ2-4
CATQRSGRAKNIQYF
TGTGCCACACAAAGGAGCGGACGGGCCAAAAACATTCAGTACTTC
>-|TRBV12-3/TRBV12-4|-|TRBJ1-2
CASSFGFEGQNYGYTF
TGTGCCAGCAGTTTTGGATTTGAGGGCCAGAACTATGGCTACACCTTC
>-|TRBV18|few|TRBJ2-4
CASSQKLITEVLAKNIQYF
TGTGCCAGCTCGCAAAAACTCATAACCGAGGTCTTAGCCAAAAACATTCAGTACTTC
>TRBD2|TRBV7-6|-|TRBJ2-4
CASSLGLGHIQYF
TGTGCCAGCAGCTTGGGACTAGGGCACATTCAGTACTTC
>-|TRBV5-1|-|TRBJ2-7
CASTQDTIGYEQYF
TGCGCCAGCACCCAGGACACTATAGGCTACGAGCAGTACTTC
>-|TRBV4-3|-|TRBJ1-1
CASSQGAGSGSRTEAFF
TGCGCCAGCAGCCAAGGGGCCGGTAGTGGAAGCCGCACTGAAGCTTTCTTT
>-|TRBV28|few|TRBJ2-5
CASKSTVHQETQYF
TGTGCCAGCAAGTCGACAGTCCACCAAGAGACCCAGTACTTC
>TRBD1|TRBV7-8|-|TRBJ2-4
CASSLIRDREGTSKNIQYF
TGTGCCAGCAGCTTAATAAGGGACAGGGAAGGGACTTCCAAAAACATTCAGTACTTC
>-|TRBV7-2|-|TRBJ2-3
CASSLASLISTDTQYF
TGTGCCAGCAGCTTAGCTTCCCTCATCAGCACAGATACGCAGTATTTT
>-|TRBV7-2|few|TRBJ1-2
CASSLAATVNYGYTF
TGTGCCAGCAGCTTAGCGGCGACCGTGAACTATGGCTACACCTTC
>TRBD2|TRBV27|many|TRBJ2-5
CASSPVAGVGKTQYF
TGTGCCAGCAGTCCTGTAGCGGGAGTAGGGAAGACCCAGTACTTC
>-|TRBV12-3/TRBV12-4|-|TRBJ2-1
CASSLAPGPALGYNEQFF
TGTGCCAGCAGTTTAGCCCCCGGGCCGGCCCTCGGGTACAATGAGCAGTTCTTC
>-|TRBV12-3/TRBV12-4|many|TRBJ1-1
CASTRDVEAFF
TGTGCCAGCACCAGGGACGTCGAAGCTTTCTTT
>TRBD2|TRBV9|-|TRBJ2-1
CASSVATGLAANEQFF
TGTGCCAGCAGCGTAGCTACGGGACTAGCGGCCAATGAGCAGTTCTTC
>TRBD2|TRBV5-1|many|TRBJ2-1
CASGPGTSYNEQFF
TGCGCCAGCGGACCCGGGACTAGCTACAATGAGCAGTTCTTC
>-|TRBV27|-|TRBJ1-1
CASSAGTMNTEAFF
TGTGCCAGCAGTGCAGGGACCATGAACACTGAAGCTTTCTTT
>-|TRBV6-5|few|TRBJ2-2
CASSYGHTGELFF
TGTGCCAGCAGTTATGGGCACACCGGGGAGCTGTTTTTT
>-|TRBV12-3/TRBV12-4|-|TRBJ1-1
CASSFELLRNTEAFF
TGTGCCAGCAGTTTCGAACTTCTGCGGAACACTGAAGCTTTCTTT
>TRBD2|TRBV29-1|many|TRBJ2-7
CSHPGESGGYYEQYF
TGCAGCCATCCGGGGGAGTCGGGAGGGTATTACGAGCAGTACTTC
>-|TRBV20-1|few|TRBJ1-4
CSARDGRGRSNEKLFF
TGCAGTGCTAGAGATGGGCGAGGCCGGTCTAATGAAAAACTGTTTTTT
>-|TRBV12-3/TRBV12-4|few|TRBJ2-1
CASRASGVPNEQFF
TGTGCCAGCCGAGCCTCCGGGGTACCCAATGAGCAGTTCTTC
>TRBD1|TRBV28|many|TRBJ1-2
CASSPTGGYGYTF
TGTGCCAGCAGTCCAACAGGGGGCTATGGCTACACCTTC